Presented here are 11 T cell receptor beta chains from one specimen sequenced in a study of tumor-infiltrating lymphocytes in localized non-small cell lung cancer. The data were produced by immunoSEQ multiplex PCR, yet TCRdb's version contains in-frame clones alone and is incomplete. In the table there are tens of thousands of clones, 50% to 70% of which are singletons. The sequenced material came from lung tumor tissue. These receptors all come from a human donor with non-small cell lung cancer.

This clone appeared a few times. The V call is TRBV19, the J call TRBJ1-4; weak D call: TRBD1 (6 bases). The CDR3 is 15 residues long. Between the trimmed V and J ends, which lost 7 bases and 7 bases, there was a span of 19 bases. Germline V lookup: CDR1 LNHDA, CDR2 SQIVND (reference sequence). The CDR3 sequence is CASTRRMGASEKLFF. The CDR3 DNA is TGTGCCAGTACGCGCAGGATGGGGGCCTCTGAAAAACTGTTTTTT.

The chain links TRBV27 to TRBJ2-7, with TRBD2 identical over 7 bases. J was trimmed by 7 bases and V by 8 bases; bases with no gene match: 11. CDR3 length: 13 amino acids. Per germline, CDR1 MNHEY and CDR2 SMNVEV (reference sequence). CDR3 residues: CASSPTSRGEQYF. As DNA, the CDR3 is TGTGCCAGCTCCCCGACTAGCCGTGGGGAGCAGTACTTC.

The chain uses TRBV10-3 and TRBJ2-6; TRBD1 aligns across 7 bases. This CDR3 contains 19 residues. The germline V gene has CDR1 ENHRY and CDR2 SYGVKD. Germline trimming cut 6 bases from V and 1 base from J; bases unmatched to any gene: 15. CDR3 in DNA: TGTGCCATCAGGGGATTCCCAGGGGGTATTTTGTCTGGGGCCAACGTCCTGACTTTC. It is translated as CAIRGFPGGILSGANVLTF.

This clone showed up just a few times. The chain combines TRBV2 with TRBJ1-1; D not resolved. V lost 1 base, J lost 4 bases, and 4 bases lay in between. This CDR3 has 12 amino acids. Germline V CDR1 and CDR2: SNHLY, FYNNEI. CDR3 sequence (DNA): TGTGCCAGCAGTGAAGGGGGCACTGAAGCTTTCTTT. As protein: CASSEGGTEAFF.

This chain joins TRBV19 and TRBJ2-5, with D perhaps matching TRBD2 (6 bases). Trimming removed 1 base at V and 5 bases at J, with 14 bases between. The CDR3 totals 15 residues. Germline assignment: CDR1 LNHDA and CDR2 SQIVND (reference sequence). The CDR3 here is CASSIARRGTETQYF. The CDR3 DNA reads TGTGCCAGTAGTATAGCGCGTCGGGGGACGGAGACCCAGTACTTC.

By sample fraction, this clone is medium-sized. The V call is TRBV27, the J call TRBJ2-1, with 10 bases aligning to TRBD1. CDR1 and CDR2 (germline): MNHEY, SMNVEV (reference sequence). This CDR3 is 12 amino acids long. The CDR3 loop reads CDWDRGGNEQFF. CDR3 DNA: TGTGATTGGGACAGGGGAGGAAATGAGCAGTTCTTC.

A few counts support this clone. J is TRBJ2-1 and V is TRBV11-2, with D possibly TRBD2 on 5 matching bases. Germline V gene lookup returns CDR1 SGHAT and CDR2 FQNNGV. V was trimmed by 5 bases and J by 4 bases, leaving 12 bases between them. This CDR3 has 14 amino acids. This CDR3 is CASSLSPGYNEQFF. CDR3 sequence (DNA): TGTGCCAGCAGCCTATCTCCGGGGTACAATGAGCAGTTCTTC. Using reference TRBV11-2 and TRBJ2-1 for the parts outside the CDR3, the full variable domain is EAGVAQSPRYKIIEKRQSVAFWCNPISGHATLYWYQQILGQGPKLLIQFQNNGVVDDSQLPKDRFSAERLKGVDSTLKIQPAKLEDSAVYLCASSLSPGYNEQFFGPGTRLTVL.

The gene calls are TRBV27 and TRBJ2-5; TRBD1 or TRBD2 may be the D gene (5 bases each). The V end lost 5 bases, the J end lost 1 base, and 8 bases lay between the germline ends. The germline gives CDR1 MNHEY, CDR2 SMNVEV (reference sequence). This CDR3 has 13 residues. CDR3 DNA sequence: TGTGCCAGCAGTGGGGACCGCCAAGAGACCCAGTACTTC. As protein: CASSGDRQETQYF.

The chain couples TRBV19 to TRBJ2-7; no firm D call. V was pared by 3 bases and J by 6 bases, with 12 bases between. This CDR3 spans 13 amino acids. Germline-derived CDR1 and CDR2 are LNHDA and SQIVND (reference sequence). CDR3 loop: CASSIGRMGEQYF. The CDR3, as DNA: TGTGCCAGTAGTATCGGGCGTATGGGCGAGCAGTACTTC.

This clone appeared a few times. The chain has TRBV2 and TRBJ1-2, with a tentative D call TRBD1 (5 bases). The CDR3 extends over 13 amino acids. Germline V gene lookup returns CDR1 SNHLY and CDR2 FYNNEI. V was cut by 4 bases and J by 8 bases, with 14 bases left in between. CDR3 DNA: TGTGCCAGCAGTGCAGACAGATCGGGCGGCTACACCTTC. Residues: CASSADRSGGYTF.

The chain carries TRBV5-1 and TRBJ1-1; D might be TRBD1 (5 bases). This CDR3 comprises 15 residues. Germline-derived CDR1 and CDR2 are SGHRS and YFSETQ. Trimming took off 0 bases at V and 0 bases at J, with 9 bases between the two ends. The CDR3 nucleotides read TGCGCCAGCAGCTTGGGTTCACAGGTGAACACTGAAGCTTTCTTT. It is translated as CASSLGSQVNTEAFF.